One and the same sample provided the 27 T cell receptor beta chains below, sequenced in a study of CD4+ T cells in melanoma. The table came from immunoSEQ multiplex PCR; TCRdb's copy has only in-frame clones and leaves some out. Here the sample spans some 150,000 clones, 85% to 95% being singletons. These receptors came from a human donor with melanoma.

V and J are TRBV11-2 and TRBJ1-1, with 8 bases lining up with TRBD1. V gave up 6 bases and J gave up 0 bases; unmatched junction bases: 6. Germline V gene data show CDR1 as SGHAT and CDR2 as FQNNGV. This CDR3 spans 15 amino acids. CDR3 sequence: CASRPRQGLNTEAFF. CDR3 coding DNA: TGTGCCAGCAGGCCGCGACAGGGGCTGAACACTGAAGCTTTCTTT. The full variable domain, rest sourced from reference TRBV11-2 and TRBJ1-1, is EAGVAQSPRYKIIEKRQSVAFWCNPISGHATLYWYQQILGQGPKLLIQFQNNGVVDDSQLPKDRFSAERLKGVDSTLKIQPAKLEDSAVYLCASRPRQGLNTEAFFGQGTRLTVV.

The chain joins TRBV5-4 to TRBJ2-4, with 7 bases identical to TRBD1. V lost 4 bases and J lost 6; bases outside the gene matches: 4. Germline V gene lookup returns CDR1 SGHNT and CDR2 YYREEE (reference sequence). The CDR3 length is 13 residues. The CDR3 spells CASSADRLNIQYF. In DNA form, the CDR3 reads TGTGCCAGCAGCGCGGACAGGTTAAACATTCAGTACTTC. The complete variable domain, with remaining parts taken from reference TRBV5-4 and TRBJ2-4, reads ETGVTQSPTHLIKTRGQQVTLRCSSQSGHNTVSWYQQALGQGPQFIFQYYREEENGRGNFPPRFSGLQFPNYSSELNVNALELDDSALYLCASSADRLNIQYFGAGTRLSVL.

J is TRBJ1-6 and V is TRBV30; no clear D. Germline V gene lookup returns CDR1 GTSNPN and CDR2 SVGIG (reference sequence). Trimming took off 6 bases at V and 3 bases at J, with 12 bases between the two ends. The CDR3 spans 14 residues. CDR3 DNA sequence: TGTGCCTGTGCCAAGGGAGACTATAATTCACCCCTCCACTTT. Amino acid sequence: CACAKGDYNSPLHF.

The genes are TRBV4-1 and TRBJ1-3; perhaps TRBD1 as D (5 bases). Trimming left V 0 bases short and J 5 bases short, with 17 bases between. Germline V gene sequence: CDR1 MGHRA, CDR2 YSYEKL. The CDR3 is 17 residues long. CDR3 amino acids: CASSQDTSFRGRNTIYF. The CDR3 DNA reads TGCGCCAGCAGCCAAGATACAAGCTTTCGGGGGAGAAACACCATATATTTT.

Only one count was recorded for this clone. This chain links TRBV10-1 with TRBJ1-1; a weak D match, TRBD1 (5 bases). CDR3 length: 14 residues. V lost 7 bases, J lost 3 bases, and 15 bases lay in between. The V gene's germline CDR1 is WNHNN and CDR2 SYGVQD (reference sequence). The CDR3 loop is CASTRHLGDTEAFF. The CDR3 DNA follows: TGCGCCAGCACCCGACACTTAGGGGACACTGAAGCTTTCTTT.

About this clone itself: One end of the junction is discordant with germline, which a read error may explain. The CDR3: CANSSQGNADSSAFF. CDR3 nucleotide sequence: TGTGCCAACAGCTCTCAGGGGAATGCGGATAGTTCGGCTTTCTTT. The chain joins TRBV7-9 to TRBJ1-1; D possibly corresponds to TRBD1 (6 bases). In germline, CDR1 is SEHNR, CDR2 FQNEAQ (reference sequence). This CDR3 contains 15 residues.

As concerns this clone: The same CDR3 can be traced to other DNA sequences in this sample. CDR3 nucleotide sequence: TGTGCCAGCAGTGAATCAGGAGGTGGAAACACCATATATTTT. Translated, it gives CASSESGGGNTIYF. The rearrangement links TRBV13 to TRBJ1-3; D is uncertain. The germline V gene encodes CDR1 PRHDT and CDR2 FYEKMQ (reference sequence). V dropped 6 bases and J dropped 3 bases, with 12 bases sitting between them. CDR3 size: 14 residues.

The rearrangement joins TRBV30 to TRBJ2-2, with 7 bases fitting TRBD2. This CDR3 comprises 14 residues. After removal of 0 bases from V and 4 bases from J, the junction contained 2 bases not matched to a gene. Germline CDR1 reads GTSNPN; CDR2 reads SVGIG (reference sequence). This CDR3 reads CAWSVGRVTGELFF. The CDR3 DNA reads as TGTGCCTGGAGTGTGGGGAGGGTCACCGGGGAGCTGTTTTTT.

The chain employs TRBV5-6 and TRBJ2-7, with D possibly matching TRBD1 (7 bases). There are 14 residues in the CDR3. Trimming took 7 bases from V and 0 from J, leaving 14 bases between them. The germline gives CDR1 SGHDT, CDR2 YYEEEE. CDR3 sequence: CASARRDSSYEQYF. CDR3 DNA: TGTGCCAGCGCCAGGCGGGACAGCTCCTACGAGCAGTACTTC.

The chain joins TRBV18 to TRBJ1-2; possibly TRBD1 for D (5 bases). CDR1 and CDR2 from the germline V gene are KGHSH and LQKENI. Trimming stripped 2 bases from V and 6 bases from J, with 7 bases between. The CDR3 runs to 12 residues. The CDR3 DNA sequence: TGTGCCAGCTCACCAGAGGGGAATGGCTACACCTTC. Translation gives CASSPEGNGYTF.

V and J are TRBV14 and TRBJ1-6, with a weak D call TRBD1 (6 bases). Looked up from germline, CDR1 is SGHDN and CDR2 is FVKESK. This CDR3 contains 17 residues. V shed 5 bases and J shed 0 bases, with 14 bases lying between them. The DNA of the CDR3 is TGTGCCAGCAGCTCACAGCAGGGGAGCTCCTATAATTCACCCCTCCACTTT. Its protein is CASSSQQGSSYNSPLHF. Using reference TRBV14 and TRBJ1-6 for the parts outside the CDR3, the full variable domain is EAGVTQFPSHSVIEKGQTVTLRCDPISGHDNLYWYRRVMGKEIKFLLHFVKESKQDESGMPNNRFLAERTGGTYSTLKVQPAELEDSGVYFCASSSQQGSSYNSPLHFGNGTRLTVT.

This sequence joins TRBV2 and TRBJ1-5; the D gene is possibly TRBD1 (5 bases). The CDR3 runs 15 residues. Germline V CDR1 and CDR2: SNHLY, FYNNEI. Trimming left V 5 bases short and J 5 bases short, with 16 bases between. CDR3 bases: TGTGCCAGCAGTCTTTTGGCCGGGGGAGATCAGCCCCAGCATTTT. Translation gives CASSLLAGGDQPQHF.

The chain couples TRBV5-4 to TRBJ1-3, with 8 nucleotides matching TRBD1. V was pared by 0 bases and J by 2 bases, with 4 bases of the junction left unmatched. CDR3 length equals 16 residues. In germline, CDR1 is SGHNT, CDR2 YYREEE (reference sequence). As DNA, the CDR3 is TGTGCCAGCAGCTTGGAGACAGGGGCGGCTGGAAACACCATATATTTT. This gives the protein CASSLETGAAGNTIYF.

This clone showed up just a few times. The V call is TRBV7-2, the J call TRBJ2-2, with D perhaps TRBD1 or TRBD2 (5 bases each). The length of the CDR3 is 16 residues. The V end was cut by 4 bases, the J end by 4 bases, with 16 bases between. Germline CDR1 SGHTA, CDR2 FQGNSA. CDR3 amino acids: CASSSQGYAGTGELFF. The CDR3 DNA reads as TGTGCCAGCAGCTCCCAGGGATATGCGGGCACCGGGGAGCTGTTTTTT.

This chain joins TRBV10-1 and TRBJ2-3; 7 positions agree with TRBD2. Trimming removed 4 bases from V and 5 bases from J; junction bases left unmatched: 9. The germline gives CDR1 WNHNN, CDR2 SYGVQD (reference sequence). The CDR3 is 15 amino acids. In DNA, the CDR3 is TGCGCCAGCAGTGGGAGCGGGGCCCAGGGAGATACGCAGTATTTT. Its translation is CASSGSGAQGDTQYF.

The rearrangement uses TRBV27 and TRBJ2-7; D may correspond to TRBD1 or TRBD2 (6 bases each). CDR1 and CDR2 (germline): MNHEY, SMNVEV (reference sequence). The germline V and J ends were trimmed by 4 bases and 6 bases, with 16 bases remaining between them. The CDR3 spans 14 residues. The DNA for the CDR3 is TGTGCCAGCAGTTCTGTAGGGGGGTATGGCGAGCAGTACTTC. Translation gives CASSSVGGYGEQYF.

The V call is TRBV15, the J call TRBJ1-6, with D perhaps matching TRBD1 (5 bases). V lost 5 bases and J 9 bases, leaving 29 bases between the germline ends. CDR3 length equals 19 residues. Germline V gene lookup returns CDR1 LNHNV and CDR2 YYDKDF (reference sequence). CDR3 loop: CATSPKRSGRNGASSPLHF. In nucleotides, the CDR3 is TGTGCCACCAGCCCTAAGAGGTCAGGGAGAAATGGAGCGTCTTCACCCCTCCACTTT.

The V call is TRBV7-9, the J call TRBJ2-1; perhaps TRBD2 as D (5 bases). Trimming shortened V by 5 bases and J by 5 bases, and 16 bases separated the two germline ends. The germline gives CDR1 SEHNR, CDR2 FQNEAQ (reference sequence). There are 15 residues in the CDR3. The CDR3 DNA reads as TGTGCCAGCAGCCCAGGCAGGAGGCCAAACAATGAGCAGTTCTTC. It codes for CASSPGRRPNNEQFF.

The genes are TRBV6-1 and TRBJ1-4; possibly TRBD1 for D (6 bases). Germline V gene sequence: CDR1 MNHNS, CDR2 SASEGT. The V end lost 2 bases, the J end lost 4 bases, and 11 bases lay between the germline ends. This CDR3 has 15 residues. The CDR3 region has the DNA TGTGCCAGCAGTGAACTTTGGGACATTAATGAAAAACTGTTTTTT. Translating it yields CASSELWDINEKLFF.

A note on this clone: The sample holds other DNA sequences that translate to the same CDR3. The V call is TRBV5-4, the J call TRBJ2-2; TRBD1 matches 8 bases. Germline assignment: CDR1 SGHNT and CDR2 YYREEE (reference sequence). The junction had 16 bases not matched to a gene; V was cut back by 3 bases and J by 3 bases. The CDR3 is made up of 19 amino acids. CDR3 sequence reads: CASSSRAGGAMEDTGELFF. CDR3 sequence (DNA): TGTGCCAGCAGCTCTCGGGCAGGGGGCGCGATGGAAGACACCGGGGAGCTGTTTTTT.

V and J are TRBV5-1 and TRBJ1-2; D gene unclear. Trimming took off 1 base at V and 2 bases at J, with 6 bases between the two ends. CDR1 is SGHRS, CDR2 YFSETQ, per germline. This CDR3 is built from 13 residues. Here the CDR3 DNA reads TGCGCCAGCAGCTTGTCAGCAAACTATGGCTACACCTTC. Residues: CASSLSANYGYTF.

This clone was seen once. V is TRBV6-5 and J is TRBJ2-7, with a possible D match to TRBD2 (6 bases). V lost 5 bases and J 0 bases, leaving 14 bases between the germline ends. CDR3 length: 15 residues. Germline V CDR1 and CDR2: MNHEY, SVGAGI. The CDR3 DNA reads TGTGCCAGCAGTCCGGGAGCTAGCAGCTCCTACGAGCAGTACTTC. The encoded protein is CASSPGASSSYEQYF.

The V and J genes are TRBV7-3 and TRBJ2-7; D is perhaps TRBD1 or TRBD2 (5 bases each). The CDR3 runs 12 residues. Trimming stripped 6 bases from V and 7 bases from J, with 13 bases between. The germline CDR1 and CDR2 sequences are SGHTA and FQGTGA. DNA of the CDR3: TGTGCCAGCAGTCCGGGGCAGGGAGAGCAGTACTTC. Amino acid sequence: CASSPGQGEQYF.

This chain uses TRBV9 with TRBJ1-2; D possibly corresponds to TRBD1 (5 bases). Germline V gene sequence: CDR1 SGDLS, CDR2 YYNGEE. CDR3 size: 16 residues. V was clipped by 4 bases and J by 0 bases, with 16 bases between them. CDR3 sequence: CASSYTRDGANYGYTF. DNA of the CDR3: TGTGCCAGCAGCTATACGCGGGACGGAGCTAACTATGGCTACACCTTC.

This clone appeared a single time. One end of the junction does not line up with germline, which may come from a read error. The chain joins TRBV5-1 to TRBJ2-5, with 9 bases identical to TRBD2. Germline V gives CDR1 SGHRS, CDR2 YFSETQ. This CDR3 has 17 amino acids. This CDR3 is CASSLGIAGAFEETQYF. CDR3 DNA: TGCGCCAGCAGTTTGGGAATAGCGGGGGCCTTCGAGGAGACCCAGTACTTC.

CDR3 amino acids: CASSIYQFGTGNQPQHF. The CDR3 DNA sequence: TGTGCCAGTAGTATTTATCAGTTTGGGACAGGGAATCAGCCCCAGCATTTT. This chain uses TRBV19 with TRBJ1-5, with 9 bases aligning to TRBD1. CDR1 and CDR2 (germline): LNHDA, SQIVND (reference sequence). The V segment lost 3 bases and the J segment 4 bases; nucleotides outside the gene matches: 10. This CDR3 is built from 17 residues.

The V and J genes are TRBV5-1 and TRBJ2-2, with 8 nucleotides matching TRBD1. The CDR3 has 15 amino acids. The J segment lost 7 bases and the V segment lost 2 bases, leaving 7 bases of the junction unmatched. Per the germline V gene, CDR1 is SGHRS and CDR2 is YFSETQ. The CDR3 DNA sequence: TGCGCCAGCAGCTTCCGTCAGGGGGCCAACGGGGAGCTGTTTTTT. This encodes CASSFRQGANGELFF.